These 8 T cell receptor beta chains were all obtained from the same sample, sequenced in a study of beta chain features in type 1 diabetes. Findings and caveats of the study: In every one of the four CD4+ subsets, TCRB CDR3s were moderately but significantly shorter in Type 1 diabetes patients.

These receptors are not linked to any known antigen. All of the isolated RNA was reverse transcribed, so expressed TCRB transcripts were sequenced. The method was immunoSEQ multiplex PCR; TCRdb's version includes in-frame clones alone and lacks a portion of them. The sample records about 650,000 clones, around 12% being singletons. The sample comprised naive CD4+ T cells from blood. The receptors here all came from a young man with type 1 diabetes.

The chain recombines TRBV7-9 with TRBJ2-2, with D maybe TRBD2 (5 bases). Trimming took 2 bases from V and 6 from J, leaving 16 bases between them. CDR3 length: 16 residues. CDR1 is SEHNR, CDR2 FQNEAQ, per germline (reference sequence). CDR3 loop: CASSLYVRLGAGELFF. Here the CDR3 DNA reads TGTGCCAGCAGCTTATACGTTAGGCTGGGAGCCGGGGAGCTGTTTTTT.

This clone turned up a few times. The chain couples TRBV7-9 to TRBJ2-5; tentatively, D is TRBD1 (6 bases). Germline-derived CDR1 and CDR2 are SEHNR and FQNEAQ (reference sequence). V was clipped by 8 bases and J by 5 bases, with 12 bases between them. There are 12 residues in the CDR3. CDR3 region: CASRSGVETQYF. The CDR3 nucleotides are TGTGCCAGCCGATCAGGGGTCGAGACCCAGTACTTC.

In its sample, this clone was seen a few times. The sample holds other DNA sequences that translate to the same CDR3. The chain joins TRBV6-5 to TRBJ1-5; 7 bases are a match to TRBD1. The CDR3 covers 13 residues. Germline values: CDR1 MNHEY, CDR2 SVGAGI. The V gene end was trimmed by 2 bases and the J gene end by 7 bases; junction bases not matched to a gene: 2. CDR3 residues: CASSYRGQQPQHF. CDR3 DNA: TGTGCCAGCAGTTACAGGGGGCAACAGCCCCAGCATTTT.

This clone was counted a few times. The sample contains more than one DNA sequence encoding this CDR3. The chain employs TRBV5-1 and TRBJ1-6, with TRBD1 matching over 9 bases. CDR3 length: 14 amino acids. V dropped 4 bases and J dropped 7; count of bases not matched to a gene: 3. Germline V CDR1 and CDR2: SGHRS, YFSETQ. The CDR3 nucleotides are TGCGCCAGCAGCCCCGGGACAGGGAATTCACCCCTCCACTTT. Its protein product is CASSPGTGNSPLHF.

This clone has more than one count but fewer than ten. The chain has TRBV7-2 and TRBJ2-5; D ambiguous. Per germline, CDR1 SGHTA and CDR2 FQGNSA. This CDR3 is built from 14 residues. Trimming took off 1 base at V and 5 bases at J, with 11 bases between the two ends. CDR3 in amino acids: CASSLVLPSETQYF. The CDR3 nucleotides are TGTGCCAGCAGCTTAGTTCTTCCCTCCGAGACCCAGTACTTC.

At least ten counts were recorded for this clone. Other nucleotide sequences from this sample produce the same CDR3. The V and J genes are TRBV2 and TRBJ1-5, with a weak D call TRBD1 (6 bases). The CDR3 totals 13 residues. V gave up 5 bases and J gave up 2 bases, with 7 bases separating them. The germline V gene has CDR1 SNHLY and CDR2 FYNNEI. CDR3 bases: TGTGCCAGCAGTAGACAGGGCAATCAGCCCCAGCATTTT. It codes for CASSRQGNQPQHF.

The rearrangement links TRBV5-1 to TRBJ2-5, with D perhaps matching TRBD1 or TRBD2 (5 bases each). Looked up from germline, CDR1 is SGHRS and CDR2 is YFSETQ. V lost 0 bases to trimming and J lost 4 bases, with 10 bases between them. The CDR3 has 14 residues. CDR3 DNA: TGCGCCAGCAGCTTGGAGGCTGGGGGAGAGACCCAGTACTTC. It is translated as CASSLEAGGETQYF.

The J gene is TRBJ1-2, the V gene TRBV6-6, with 11 bases fitting TRBD1. Germline V gene data show CDR1 as MNHNY and CDR2 as SVGAGI (reference sequence). The CDR3 consists of 16 residues. Trimming cost V 5 bases and J 5 bases; bases outside gene matches: 10. As DNA, the CDR3 is TGTGCCAGCAGTCTGGGACAGGGGGACTTTGGGTATGGCTACACCTTC. It specifies CASSLGQGDFGYGYTF.